This T cell receptor (beta chain) originates from a study of T-cell reconstitution after alpha-beta-depleted transplantation in children. Study-wide points: At day 60, the high TCRbeta diversity found in some patients originated from recipient T cells and thymic progenitors that had survived. Where alpha-beta T cells came from about two months after transplant was reportedly several hundred expanded graft clones. Newly generated T cells supplied most T-cell counts and diversity one year post-transplant.

Concerning this clonotype: Antigen specificity is unknown. The germline gene is not matched at one end of the junction; a read error may be the cause.

Per the germline V gene, CDR1 is MDHEN and CDR2 is SYDVKM. The CDR3 length is 15 residues. Preparation of the TCRbeta library used unique molecular identifiers. Via MiXCR, TCRdb re-called the PCR reads, giving one row per CDR3 protein. This sample has a few hundred thousand distinct CDR3 sequences, with over 20% found just once. The TCR sequence derives from a boy under two years old with Wiskott-Aldrich syndrome, due to receive a stem cell transplant. The material sequenced was PBMCs, taken before TCRalphabeta/CD19-depleted stem cell transplant. The chain combines TRBV28 with TRBJ2-6; tentatively, D is TRBD1 (5 bases). In nucleotides, the CDR3 is TGTGCCAGCAGCCCCCGTCGCTCTGGGGCCAACGGCCTGACTTTC. As protein: CASSPRRSGANGLTF.